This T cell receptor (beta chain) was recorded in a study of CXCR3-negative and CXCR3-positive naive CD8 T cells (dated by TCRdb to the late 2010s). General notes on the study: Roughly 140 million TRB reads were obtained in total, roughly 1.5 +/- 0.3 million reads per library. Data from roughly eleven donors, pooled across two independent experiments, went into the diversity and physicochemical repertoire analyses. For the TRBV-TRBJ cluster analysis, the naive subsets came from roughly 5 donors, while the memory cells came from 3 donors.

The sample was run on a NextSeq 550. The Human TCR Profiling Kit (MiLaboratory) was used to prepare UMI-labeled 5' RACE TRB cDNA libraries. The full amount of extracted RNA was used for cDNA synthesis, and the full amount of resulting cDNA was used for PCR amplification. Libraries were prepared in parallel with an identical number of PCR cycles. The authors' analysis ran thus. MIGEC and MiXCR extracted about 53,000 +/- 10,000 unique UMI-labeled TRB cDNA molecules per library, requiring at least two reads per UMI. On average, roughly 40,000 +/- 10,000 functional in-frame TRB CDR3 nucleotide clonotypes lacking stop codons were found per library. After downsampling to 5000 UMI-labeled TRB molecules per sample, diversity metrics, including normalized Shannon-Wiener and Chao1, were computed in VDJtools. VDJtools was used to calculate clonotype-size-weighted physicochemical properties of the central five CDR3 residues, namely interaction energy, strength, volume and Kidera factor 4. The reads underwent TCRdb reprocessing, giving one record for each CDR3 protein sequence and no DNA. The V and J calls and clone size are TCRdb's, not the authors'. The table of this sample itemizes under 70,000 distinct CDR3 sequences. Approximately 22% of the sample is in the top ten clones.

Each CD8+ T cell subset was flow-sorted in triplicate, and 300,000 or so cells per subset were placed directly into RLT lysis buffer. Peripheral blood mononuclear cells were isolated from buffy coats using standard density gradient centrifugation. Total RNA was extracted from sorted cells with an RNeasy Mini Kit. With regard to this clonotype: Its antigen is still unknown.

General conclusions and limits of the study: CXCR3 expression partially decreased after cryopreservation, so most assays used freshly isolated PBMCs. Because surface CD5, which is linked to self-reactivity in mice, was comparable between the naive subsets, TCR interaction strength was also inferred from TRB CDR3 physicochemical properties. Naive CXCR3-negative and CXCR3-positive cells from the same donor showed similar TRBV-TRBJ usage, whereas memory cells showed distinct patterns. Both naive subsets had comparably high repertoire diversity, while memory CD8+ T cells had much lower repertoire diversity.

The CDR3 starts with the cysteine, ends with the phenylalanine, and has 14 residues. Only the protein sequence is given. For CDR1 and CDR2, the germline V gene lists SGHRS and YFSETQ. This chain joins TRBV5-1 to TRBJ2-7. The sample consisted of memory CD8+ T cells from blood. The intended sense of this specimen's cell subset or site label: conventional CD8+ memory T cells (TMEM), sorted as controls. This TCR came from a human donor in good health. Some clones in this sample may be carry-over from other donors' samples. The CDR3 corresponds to CASSWSVITYEQYF.